The TCR beta chain described here comes from a study of breast tumors, draining lymph nodes, adjacent tissues. Whole-study results and caveats: The lymph node origin of tumor T cells was framed as consistent with a hypothesis, not demonstrated. Tumors had less TCR diversity than lymph nodes, more than nontumor tissue.

The ends were cut back, 7 bases at V and 4 bases at J, with 8 bases in the middle. The CDR3 runs 13 residues. CDR1 is LNHDA, CDR2 SQIVND, per germline (reference sequence). MiXCR, applied by TCRdb to the multiplex PCR reads, yields one record per CDR3 protein. Among more than 200,000 distinct CDR3 sequences listed, roughly 32% were seen once. Samples came from axillary lymph nodes draining the breast cancer. Points on this clonotype: Its matching antigen is unknown.

This TCR was sampled from a female donor with breast cancer. Some clones in this sample may be carry-over from other donors' samples. This chain joins TRBV19 and TRBJ2-6; no clear D. Specimen: axillary lymph node tissue. The CDR3: CASTVTGANVLTF. CDR3 nucleotides: TGTGCCAGTACAGTGACAGGGGCCAACGTCCTGACTTTC.